One sample yielded the 32 T cell receptor beta chains listed below, sequenced in a study of OX40 agonist ivuxolimab in advanced cancers. The data were produced by immunoSEQ multiplex PCR, yet TCRdb's version contains in-frame clones alone and is incomplete. This sample carries fewer than 70,000 clones, approximately 90% of them seen once, and the ten largest clones take more than 9.5%. The source material was CD4+ or CD8+ T cells sorted from blood, sampled in a trial of the OX40 agonist ivuxolimab. The source is an adult with an advanced solid tumor such as melanoma, head and neck, liver or kidney cancer.

The J gene is TRBJ1-1, the V gene TRBV6-5; tentative D call: TRBD1 (5 bases). Looked up from germline, CDR1 is MNHEY and CDR2 is SVGAGI. Trimming left V 0 bases short and J 5 bases short, with 13 bases between. The CDR3 covers 15 residues. CDR3 DNA sequence: TGTGCCAGCAGTTACTCGCGGGGGGTCGGGACTGAAGCTTTCTTT. This sequence encodes CASSYSRGVGTEAFF.

V gene TRBV6-5 combines with J gene TRBJ2-7; tentatively, D is TRBD2 (7 bases). Germline V gives CDR1 MNHEY, CDR2 SVGAGI. There are 12 residues in the CDR3. Trimming took off 8 bases at V and 2 bases at J, with 10 bases between the two ends. For the CDR3, the DNA is TGTGCCAGCGGGGGGGGCACCTACGAGCAGTACTTC. It specifies CASGGGTYEQYF.

This chain connects TRBV9 to TRBJ2-1, with TRBD2 identical over 13 bases. Germline trimming cut 2 bases from V and 2 bases from J; bases unmatched to any gene: 1. Germline assignment: CDR1 SGDLS and CDR2 YYNGEE. The CDR3 has 16 residues. CDR3 nucleotide sequence: TGTGCCAGCAGCGTCGGACTAGCGGGGGCCTACAATGAGCAGTTCTTC. It yields the protein CASSVGLAGAYNEQFF.

The J gene is TRBJ1-4, the V gene TRBV27; perhaps TRBD1 as D (6 bases). V was clipped by 0 bases and J by 7 bases, with 12 bases between them. Per germline, CDR1 MNHEY and CDR2 SMNVEV (reference sequence). The CDR3 is made up of 15 amino acids. Here the CDR3 reads CASSLSTGGSEKLFF. In DNA form, the CDR3 reads TGTGCCAGCAGTTTATCGACAGGTGGGAGTGAAAAACTGTTTTTT.

The chain employs TRBV9 and TRBJ2-2; D remains unclear. V was trimmed by 4 bases and J by 0 bases, leaving 7 bases between them. This CDR3 comprises 14 residues. Germline V CDR1 and CDR2: SGDLS, YYNGEE. CDR3 in DNA: TGTGCCAGCAGCCCCGACACGAACACCGGGGAGCTGTTTTTT. Its translation: CASSPDTNTGELFF.

V is TRBV27 and J is TRBJ1-5, with a possible D match to TRBD1 (6 bases). There are 15 residues in the CDR3. V lost 2 bases to trimming and J lost 3 bases, with 11 bases between them. Germline V CDR1 and CDR2: MNHEY, SMNVEV (reference sequence). The CDR3 coding sequence is TGTGCCAGCAGTTTAAGCCAGGGGATCAATCAGCCCCAGCATTTT. Its translation is CASSLSQGINQPQHF.

In DNA, the CDR3 is TGTGCCAGCAGTCCAGGACAGGGAGGCTACGAGCAGTACTTC. Protein: CASSPGQGGYEQYF. V is TRBV28 and J is TRBJ2-7, with 8 bases fitting TRBD1. CDR1 and CDR2 from the germline V gene are MDHEN and SYDVKM. Unmatched junction bases numbered 6, after V lost 5 bases and J lost 3 bases. The CDR3 covers 14 residues. Supplemented by reference TRBV28 and TRBJ2-7, the full variable domain reads DVKVTQSSRYLVKRTGEKVFLECVQDMDHENMFWYRQDPGLGLRLIYFSYDVKMKEKGDIPEGYSVSREKKERFSLILESASTNQTSMYLCASSPGQGGYEQYFGPGTRLTVT.

The J gene is TRBJ2-2, the V gene TRBV4-3; 7 positions match TRBD2. V gave up 3 bases and J gave up 7 bases; unmatched junction bases: 14. Germline CDR1 is LGHNA and CDR2 is YSLEER. There are 17 residues in the CDR3. The CDR3 here is CASSQGLTSLAGGELFF. CDR3 DNA sequence: TGCGCCAGCAGCCAGGGGTTGACTAGCCTCGCCGGCGGGGAGCTGTTTTTT.

This sequence joins TRBV27 and TRBJ2-2, with D unclear. Per germline, CDR1 MNHEY and CDR2 SMNVEV (reference sequence). The CDR3 is made up of 14 amino acids. Trimming cost V 6 bases and J 4 bases, with 12 bases left between them. As DNA, the CDR3 is TGTGCCAGCAGCCTCGTAGGTTCCACCGGGGAGCTGTTTTTT. This codes for CASSLVGSTGELFF.

The J gene is TRBJ1-2, the V gene TRBV7-9; TRBD1 matches at 12 bases. With 8 bases clipped from V and 8 bases from J, the junction kept 12 bases outside the gene matches. CDR1 is SEHNR and CDR2 is FQNEAQ in the germline V gene (reference sequence). The CDR3 spans 15 residues. The CDR3 here is CASGSGTGGPAGYTF. DNA for the CDR3: TGTGCCAGCGGTTCCGGGACAGGGGGCCCTGCGGGCTACACCTTC.

This clone was seen a few times. This rearrangement joins TRBV6-5 to TRBJ2-7; D may be TRBD2 (6 bases). The CDR3 consists of 15 residues. Per the germline V gene, CDR1 is MNHEY and CDR2 is SVGAGI. The ends were cut back, 10 bases at V and 6 bases at J, with 25 bases in the middle. This CDR3 reads CATKRAPGAGFEQYF. The DNA of the CDR3 is TGTGCCACAAAACGTGCGCCGGGAGCTGGTTTCGAGCAGTACTTC.

This sequence joins TRBV27 and TRBJ2-1; 10 positions match TRBD1. V gave up 10 bases and J gave up 7 bases; unmatched junction bases: 4. The CDR3 has 12 residues. CDR1 and CDR2 (germline): MNHEY, SMNVEV (reference sequence). CDR3 sequence reads: CATGQGRNEQFF. CDR3 nucleotide sequence: TGTGCCACGGGACAGGGGAGGAATGAGCAGTTCTTC.

V usage is TRBV11-2 and J usage is TRBJ2-7, with 11 bases fitting TRBD1. Germline V gene lookup returns CDR1 SGHAT and CDR2 FQNNGV. The J segment lost 2 bases and the V segment lost 5 bases, leaving 2 bases of the junction unmatched. The CDR3 consists of 14 residues. CDR3 coding DNA: TGTGCCAGCAGCGTGGGACAGGGGGCCTACGAGCAGTACTTC. Its protein product is CASSVGQGAYEQYF.

This sequence joins TRBV6-1 and TRBJ2-1; perhaps TRBD1 as D (5 bases). Per the germline V gene, CDR1 is MNHNS and CDR2 is SASEGT. CDR3 length: 12 residues. Trimming removed 2 bases at V and 7 bases at J, with 6 bases between. The CDR3 DNA follows: TGTGCCAGCAGTGAAACAGGTAATGAGCAGTTCTTC. It yields the protein CASSETGNEQFF.

The chain combines TRBV29-1 with TRBJ2-1; D is unresolved. Trimming removed 5 bases at V and 0 bases at J, with 2 bases between. From germline, CDR1 is SQVTM and CDR2 ANQGSEA. This CDR3 comprises 11 residues. CDR3 protein: CSVNSYNEQFF. DNA for the CDR3: TGCAGCGTTAACTCCTACAATGAGCAGTTCTTC.

V gene TRBV7-9 combines with J gene TRBJ2-7; 11 bases fit TRBD1. This CDR3 region has 16 residues. Germline assignment: CDR1 SEHNR and CDR2 FQNEAQ (reference sequence). Trimming removed 2 bases from V and 3 bases from J; junction bases left unmatched: 6. CDR3 in amino acids: CASSLNPGTGGYEQYF. The DNA of the CDR3 is TGTGCCAGCAGCTTAAATCCAGGGACAGGGGGCTACGAGCAGTACTTC.

This clone was observed a single time. CDR3 loop: CASSASGSVRGEQFF. Written as DNA, the CDR3 is TGTGCCAGCAGCGCTAGCGGGAGCGTCCGAGGCGAGCAGTTCTTC. The V gene is TRBV9, the J gene TRBJ2-1; 10 bases match TRBD2. Looked up from germline, CDR1 is SGDLS and CDR2 is YYNGEE. The CDR3 runs 15 residues. J was trimmed by 10 bases and V by 3 bases; bases with no gene match: 10.

The chain recombines TRBV6-5 with TRBJ1-4; no clear D. Germline CDR1 MNHEY, CDR2 SVGAGI. V was trimmed by 0 bases and J by 7 bases, leaving 9 bases between them. This CDR3 comprises 14 residues. CDR3 protein: CASSYSGEGEKLFF. DNA of the CDR3: TGTGCCAGCAGTTACTCCGGGGAGGGTGAAAAACTGTTTTTT.

The CDR3 region is CASSLGGLPYEQYF. DNA of the CDR3: TGTGCCAGCAGCTTAGGGGGTCTCCCCTACGAGCAGTACTTC. The chain combines TRBV11-2 with TRBJ2-7; D gene uncertain. V lost 1 base and J lost 2, with 9 bases in between. The CDR3 has 14 amino acids. Germline CDR1 is SGHAT and CDR2 is FQNNGV.

V is TRBV6-5 and J is TRBJ1-4; D not certain. Germline lookup yields CDR1 MNHEY and CDR2 SVGAGI. Trimming cost V 5 bases and J 13 bases, with 17 bases left between them. There are 13 residues in the CDR3. The CDR3 region has the DNA TGTGCCAGCAGTGACCTCGGGCCCGGCGCACTGTTTTTT. Its protein product is CASSDLGPGALFF.

The genes are TRBV6-7 and TRBJ2-7; 11 positions agree with TRBD2. Being an ORF, TRBV6-7 has a function that is uncertain. This CDR3 is 18 amino acids long. J was trimmed by 2 bases and V by 5 bases; bases with no gene match: 14. The CDR3 nucleotides are TGTGCCAGCAGTCAACGGACTAGCGGGCATGCTCGACCCTACGAGCAGTACTTC. Translation gives CASSQRTSGHARPYEQYF.

This chain joins TRBV6-6 and TRBJ1-3; weak D call: TRBD1 (6 bases). This CDR3 comprises 14 residues. Germline V gene lookup returns CDR1 MNHNY and CDR2 SVGAGI (reference sequence). Trimming removed 4 bases at V and 6 bases at J, with 13 bases between. The CDR3 protein is CASSLGAGENTIYF. CDR3 nucleotide sequence: TGTGCCAGCAGTTTGGGGGCGGGGGAAAACACCATATATTTT.

This chain connects TRBV29-1 to TRBJ2-2, with no clear D. CDR1 SQVTM and CDR2 ANQGSEA come from the germline V gene. Trimming removed 6 bases at V and 2 bases at J, with 7 bases between. The CDR3 consists of 12 residues. CDR3 bases: TGCAGCGTACAGACAAACACCGGGGAGCTGTTTTTT. Encoded protein: CSVQTNTGELFF.

The V gene is TRBV29-1, the J gene TRBJ1-2, with D unclear. This CDR3 is 15 amino acids long. CDR1 is SQVTM, CDR2 ANQGSEA, per germline. The germline V and J ends were trimmed by 3 bases and 4 bases, with 18 bases remaining between them. The CDR3 loop is CSVEPAWADSYGYTF. DNA for the CDR3: TGCAGCGTTGAGCCCGCTTGGGCAGATAGCTATGGCTACACCTTC.

The V gene is TRBV10-1, the J gene TRBJ2-7, with 8 bases that match TRBD1. Losses at the gene ends were 3 bases for V and 4 bases for J; bases not matched to a gene: 11. The CDR3 spans 16 residues. Germline V lookup: CDR1 WNHNN, CDR2 SYGVQD (reference sequence). The CDR3, as DNA: TGCGCCAGCAGTGAACAGGATTCCCGACAGGGGTACGAGCAGTACTTC. Encoded protein: CASSEQDSRQGYEQYF.

The chain employs TRBV19 and TRBJ2-1; TRBD2 matches at 8 bases. Germline V gives CDR1 LNHDA, CDR2 SQIVND (reference sequence). This CDR3 region has 15 residues. J was trimmed by 4 bases and V by 1 base; bases with no gene match: 3. The CDR3 bases are TGTGCCAGTAGTATAGCATCGGGAGGGTACAATGAGCAGTTCTTC. Translating gives CASSIASGGYNEQFF.

On this clone itself: At one boundary the junction diverges from the germline segment, which might be a read error. This rearrangement joins TRBV28 to TRBJ2-7; 7 bases match TRBD2. The CDR3 length is 17 residues. CDR1 is MDHEN, CDR2 SYDVKM, per germline. In DNA, the CDR3 is TGTACCAGCAGTTTGCCCTTTGGGCGGGAGAGAAGCCCACAGCAGTACTTC. It specifies CTSSLPFGRERSPQQYF.

The J gene is TRBJ1-2, the V gene TRBV27; possibly TRBD1 for D (6 bases). Deletions cut 6 bases from V and 7 bases from J, with 18 bases between. The CDR3 loop spans 14 amino acids. Looked up from germline, CDR1 is MNHEY and CDR2 is SMNVEV (reference sequence). The CDR3 loop is CASRPQGGEGGYTF. The CDR3, as DNA: TGTGCCAGCAGACCACAGGGCGGCGAGGGTGGCTACACCTTC.

J is TRBJ1-1 and V is TRBV11-2; D might be TRBD1 (5 bases). Germline V gene data show CDR1 as SGHAT and CDR2 as FQNNGV. CDR3 length: 12 residues. The V end lost 2 bases, the J end lost 4 bases, and 5 bases lay between the germline ends. The CDR3: CASSLQGTEAFF. The CDR3 coding sequence is TGTGCCAGCAGCTTACAGGGCACTGAAGCTTTCTTT.

The chain combines TRBV9 with TRBJ2-1; 10 bases map to TRBD2. Trimming took 4 bases from V and 2 from J; bases not matched to a gene: 6. CDR3 length: 16 amino acids. From germline, CDR1 is SGDLS and CDR2 YYNGEE. CDR3 amino acids: CASSTLAGGTYNEQFF. Written as DNA, the CDR3 is TGTGCCAGCAGCACATTAGCGGGAGGAACCTACAATGAGCAGTTCTTC.

Concerning this clone: The same CDR3 can be traced to other DNA sequences in this sample. The chain uses TRBV7-9 and TRBJ2-3, with TRBD2 identical over 8 bases. The ends lost 5 bases at V and 3 bases at J; junction bases unmatched: 10. The CDR3 is 16 amino acids. Germline loops: CDR1 SEHNR, CDR2 FQNEAQ (reference sequence). The CDR3 DNA sequence: TGTGCCAGCAGCCCCCCGGGGCTAGCGGGTACAGATACGCAGTATTTT. It codes for CASSPPGLAGTDTQYF.

The chain recombines TRBV4-1 with TRBJ2-7; TRBD1 matches 9 bases. The V and J ends lost 3 bases and 5 bases, in that order; junction bases with no gene match: 8. Germline lookup yields CDR1 MGHRA and CDR2 YSYEKL. The CDR3 extends over 15 amino acids. The CDR3 sequence is CASSHPGQGTHEQYF. The CDR3 DNA is TGCGCCAGCAGCCACCCGGGACAGGGCACCCACGAGCAGTACTTC.